This T cell receptor beta chain was identified during a study of T cells in Graves' hyperthyroidism and ophthalmopathy. Study results and caveats: In simple terms, a model built on 13 V-J features told ophthalmopathy apart from stable hyperthyroidism. In the blood, most expanded thyroid clonotypes above 0.001 appeared as well.

Trimming removed 3 bases from V and 1 base from J, with 10 bases in between. The V gene's germline CDR1 is SGDLS and CDR2 YYNGEE. The CDR3 is 14 residues long. Remarks on this clonotype: Antigen: not known.

Amplified TCR beta CDR3 regions came from RNA transcripts. HTBI primers were used for first-round RT-PCR of the TCR CDR3. TCRdb used MiXCR to reprocess the multiplex PCR reads, holding one entry per CDR3 protein. The profile shows approximately 690,000 distinct CDR3 sequences, more than 14% of them singletons. This clonotype was obtained from a woman between 45 and 65 years old with Graves' ophthalmopathy. The sequenced material came from blood. The chain recombines TRBV9 with TRBJ1-1; D may be TRBD1 (6 bases). CDR3 DNA sequence: TGTGCCAGCAGCGGACCGGGACAGAACACTGAAGCTTTCTTT. Translating gives CASSGPGQNTEAFF.